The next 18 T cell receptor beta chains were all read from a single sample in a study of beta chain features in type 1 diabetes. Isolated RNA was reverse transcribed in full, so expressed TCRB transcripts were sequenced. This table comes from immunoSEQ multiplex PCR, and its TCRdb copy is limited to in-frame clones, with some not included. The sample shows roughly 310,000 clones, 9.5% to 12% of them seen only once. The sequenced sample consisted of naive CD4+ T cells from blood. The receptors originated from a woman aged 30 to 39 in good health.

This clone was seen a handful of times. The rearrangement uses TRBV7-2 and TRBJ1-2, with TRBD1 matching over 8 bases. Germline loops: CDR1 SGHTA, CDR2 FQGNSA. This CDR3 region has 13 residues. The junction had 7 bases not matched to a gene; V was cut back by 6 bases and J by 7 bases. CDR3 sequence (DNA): TGTGCCAGCAGTACCGACAGGGGTGGTGGCTACACCTTC. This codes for CASSTDRGGGYTF.

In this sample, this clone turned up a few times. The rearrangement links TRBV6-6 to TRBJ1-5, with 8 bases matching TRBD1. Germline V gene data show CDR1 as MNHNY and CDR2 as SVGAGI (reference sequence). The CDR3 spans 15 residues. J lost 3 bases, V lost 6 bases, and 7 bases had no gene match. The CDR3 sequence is CASSFDRGPNQPQHF. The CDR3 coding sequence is TGTGCCAGCAGCTTTGACAGGGGACCCAATCAGCCCCAGCATTTT.

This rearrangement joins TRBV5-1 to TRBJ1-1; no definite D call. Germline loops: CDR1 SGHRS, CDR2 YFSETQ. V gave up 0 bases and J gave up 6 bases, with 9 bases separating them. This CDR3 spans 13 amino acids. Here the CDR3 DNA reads TGCGCCAGCAGCTTGGGTGCGGGTCCTGAAGCTTTCTTT. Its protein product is CASSLGAGPEAFF. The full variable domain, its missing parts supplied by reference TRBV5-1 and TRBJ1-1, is KAGVTQTPRYLIKTRGQQVTLSCSPISGHRSVSWYQQTPGQGLQFLFEYFSETQRNKGNFPGRFSGRQFSNSRSEMNVSTLELGDSALYLCASSLGAGPEAFFGQGTRLTVV.

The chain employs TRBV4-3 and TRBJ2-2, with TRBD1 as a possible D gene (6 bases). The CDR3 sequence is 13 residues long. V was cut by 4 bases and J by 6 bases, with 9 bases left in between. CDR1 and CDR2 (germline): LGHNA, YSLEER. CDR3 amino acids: CASSRTGPGELFF. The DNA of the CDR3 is TGCGCCAGCAGCCGAACAGGGCCCGGGGAGCTGTTTTTT.

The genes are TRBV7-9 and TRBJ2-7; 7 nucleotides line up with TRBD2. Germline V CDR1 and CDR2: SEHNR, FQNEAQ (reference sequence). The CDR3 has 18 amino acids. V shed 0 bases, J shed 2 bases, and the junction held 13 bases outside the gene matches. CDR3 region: CASSLAAGTNKDPYEQYF. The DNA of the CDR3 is TGTGCCAGCAGCTTAGCGGCCGGGACTAATAAAGATCCCTACGAGCAGTACTTC.

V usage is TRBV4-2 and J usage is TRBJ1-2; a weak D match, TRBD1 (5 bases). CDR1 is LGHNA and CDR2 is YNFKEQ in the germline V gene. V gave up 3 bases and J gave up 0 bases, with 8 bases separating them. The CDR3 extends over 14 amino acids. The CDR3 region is CASSQGEANYGYTF. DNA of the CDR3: TGTGCCAGCAGCCAGGGGGAGGCTAACTATGGCTACACCTTC.

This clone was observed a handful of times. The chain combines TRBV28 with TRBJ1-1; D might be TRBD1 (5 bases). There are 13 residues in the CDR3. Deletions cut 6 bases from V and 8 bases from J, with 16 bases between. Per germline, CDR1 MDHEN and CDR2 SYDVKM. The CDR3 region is CASSPRVWTEAFF. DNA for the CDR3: TGTGCCAGCAGCCCTCGGGTTTGGACAGAAGCTTTCTTT.

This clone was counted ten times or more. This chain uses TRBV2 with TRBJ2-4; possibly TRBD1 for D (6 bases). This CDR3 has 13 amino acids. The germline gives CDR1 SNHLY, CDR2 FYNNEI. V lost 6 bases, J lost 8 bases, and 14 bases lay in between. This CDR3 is CASRRQPGDIQYF. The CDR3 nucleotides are TGTGCCAGCAGGAGACAGCCAGGGGACATTCAGTACTTC.

CDR3 loop: CASSYRISGRASNYEQYF. The DNA of the CDR3 is TGTGCCAGCAGCTATAGAATCAGCGGGAGGGCCTCAAACTACGAGCAGTACTTC. The chain has TRBV7-2 and TRBJ2-7; 10 bases align to TRBD2. This CDR3 has 18 residues. Germline-derived CDR1 and CDR2 are SGHTA and FQGNSA. V was clipped by 4 bases and J by 3 bases; unmatched bases: 15.

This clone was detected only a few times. The CDR3 loop is CSVEESAYEQYF. CDR3 nucleotide sequence: TGCAGCGTTGAAGAATCAGCGTACGAGCAGTACTTC. The chain employs TRBV29-1 and TRBJ2-7, with no clear D. CDR1 is SQVTM and CDR2 is ANQGSEA in the germline V gene. CDR3 length: 12 residues. With 0 bases removed from V and 4 bases from J, the gap between germline ends came to 7 bases.

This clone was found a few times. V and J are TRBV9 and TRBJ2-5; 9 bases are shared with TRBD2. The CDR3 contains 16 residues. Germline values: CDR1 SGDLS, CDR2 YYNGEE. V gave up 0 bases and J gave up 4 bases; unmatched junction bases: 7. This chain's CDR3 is CASSVASQREAETQYF. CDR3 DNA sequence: TGTGCCAGCAGCGTAGCTTCTCAGCGGGAGGCAGAGACCCAGTACTTC.

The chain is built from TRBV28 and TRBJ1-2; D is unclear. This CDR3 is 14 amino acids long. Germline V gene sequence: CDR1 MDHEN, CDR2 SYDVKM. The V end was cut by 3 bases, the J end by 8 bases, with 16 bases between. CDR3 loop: CASSLGRGIYGYTF. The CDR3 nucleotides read TGTGCCAGCAGTTTGGGAAGAGGGATTTACGGCTACACCTTC.

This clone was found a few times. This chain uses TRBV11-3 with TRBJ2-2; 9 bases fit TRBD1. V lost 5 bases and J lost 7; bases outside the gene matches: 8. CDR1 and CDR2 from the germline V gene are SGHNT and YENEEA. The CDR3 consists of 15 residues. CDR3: CASSRGQGHIGELFF. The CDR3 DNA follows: TGTGCCAGCAGCCGGGGACAGGGTCATATCGGGGAGCTGTTTTTT.

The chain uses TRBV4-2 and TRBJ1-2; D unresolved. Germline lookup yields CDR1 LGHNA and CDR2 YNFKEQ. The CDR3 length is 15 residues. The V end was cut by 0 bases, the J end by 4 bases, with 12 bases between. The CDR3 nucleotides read TGTGCCAGCAGCCAAGAGAGGGTAACGGGCTATGGCTACACCTTC. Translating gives CASSQERVTGYGYTF.

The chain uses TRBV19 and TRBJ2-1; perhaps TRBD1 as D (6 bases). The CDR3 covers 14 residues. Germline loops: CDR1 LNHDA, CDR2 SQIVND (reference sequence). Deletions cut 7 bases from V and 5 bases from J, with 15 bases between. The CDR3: CASNGGRGHNEQFF. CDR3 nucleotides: TGTGCCAGTAATGGTGGCAGGGGACACAATGAGCAGTTCTTC.

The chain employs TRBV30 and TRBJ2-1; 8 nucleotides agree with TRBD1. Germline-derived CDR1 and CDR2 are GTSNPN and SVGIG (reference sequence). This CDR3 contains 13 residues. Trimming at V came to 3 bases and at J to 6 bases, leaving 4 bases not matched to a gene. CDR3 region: CAWRATGANEQFF. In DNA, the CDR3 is TGTGCCTGGAGAGCGACAGGGGCCAATGAGCAGTTCTTC.

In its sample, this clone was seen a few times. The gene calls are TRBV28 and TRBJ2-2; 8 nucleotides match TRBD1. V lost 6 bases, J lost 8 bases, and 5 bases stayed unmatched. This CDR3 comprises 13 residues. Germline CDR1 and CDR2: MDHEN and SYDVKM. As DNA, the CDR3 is TGTGCCAGCAGCAGGGGGCGAACTGGGGAGCTGTTTTTT. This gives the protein CASSRGRTGELFF.

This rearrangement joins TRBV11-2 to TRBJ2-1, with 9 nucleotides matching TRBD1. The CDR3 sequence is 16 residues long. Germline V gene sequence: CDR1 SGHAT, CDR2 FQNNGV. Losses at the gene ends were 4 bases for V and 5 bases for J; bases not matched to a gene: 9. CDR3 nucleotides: TGTGCCAGCAGCTCATCCCCGGGACAGGGAAACAATGAGCAGTTCTTC. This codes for CASSSSPGQGNNEQFF.